A selection of T cell receptor beta chains follows, all from one sample in a study of radiotherapy plus CTLA-4 blockade in lung cancer. The method was immunoSEQ multiplex PCR; TCRdb's version includes in-frame clones alone and lacks a portion of them. The top ten hold approximately 6% of the sample, which has some 35,000 clones, about 85% seen once. The sequenced sample was peripheral blood, obtained from a patient treated with radiotherapy plus ipilimumab. The receptors here all came from a human donor with non-small cell lung cancer who had stable disease on radiotherapy plus ipilimumab. Each CDR3 is given without its conserved first and last residue. A row's size may be missing; if present it is once, few, many or a size class.

ASSWGDGTGTDTQY	.	TRBV5-1
ASSYGLAGLDTQY	.	TRBV28
ASSEGTSGTDTQY	.	TRBV6-4
ASSLGTGVEKLF	.	TRBV5-8
ASSPPGVGPNEQY	.	TRBV28
ASSLSARGGSGNTIY	.	TRBV27
ASSLPPGAEAF	.	TRBV7-2
ASSLQGPYEQY	.	TRBV28
ASSLGSGSFYEQY	few	TRBV5-1
ASSPIGTGGGNEQF	.	TRBV5-4
ASSPGTSGNNEQF	.	TRBV11-2
ASSPLAGVREQY	.	TRBV5-6
ASRRGLAENNEQF	.	TRBV10-2
ASSPDRFHSYEQY	.	TRBV10-1
ASSFTGGNGYT	.	TRBV7-9
ASSGDRGYYEQY	few	TRBV11-2
ASRGGSVGRGREQY	.	TRBV10-1
ASSFLTGELF	.	TRBV27
ASSPLAGVPGHEQY	.	TRBV5-4
ASSFGPAYEQY	few	TRBV27
ASSFPGLGQF	.	TRBV27
ASSSLGTAISPLH	.	TRBV27
ASDGSGSGSYEQY	.	TRBV2
ASSLTGGHNEQF	once	TRBV7-3
ASRPDRSTGELF	.	TRBV7-2
ASSYLGQGRAGELF	once	TRBV6-6